Listed below are T cell receptor beta chains from one sample, sequenced in a study of post-analysis software for immune sequencing data. TCRdb reprocessed the PCR reads with MiXCR, giving one entry per CDR3 protein. This table has roughly 730,000 distinct CDR3 sequences, 25% to 30% appearing once. Specimen: blood. These receptors all stem from a girl aged 5-17 years with multiple sclerosis. Both conserved end residues are part of each CDR3. D genes are given only for firm matches. Size is omitted from some rows. Given values are once, few, many or a class for expanded clones.

size	D	J	V	CDR3	DNA
-	-	TRBJ2-1	TRBV10-3	CATRGAGNNEQFF	TGTGCCACCCGGGGGGCCGGTAACAATGAGCAGTTCTTC
few	-	TRBJ2-5	TRBV3-1	CASSRNPGAQETQYF	TGTGCCAGCAGCCGAAATCCTGGCGCTCAAGAGACCCAGTACTTC
-	-	TRBJ2-3	TRBV12-3/TRBV12-4	CASSFDGTQYF	TGTGCCAGCAGTTTTGACGGTACGCAGTATTTT
-	TRBD2	TRBJ2-7	TRBV7-9	CASSARLAGNEQYF	TGTGCCAGCAGCGCCCGACTAGCGGGGAACGAGCAGTACTTC
-	-	TRBJ2-1	TRBV2	CAAQGSYNEQFF	TGTGCCGCCCAGGGGTCCTACAATGAGCAGTTCTTC
few	-	TRBJ1-3	TRBV4-3	CASSQGQPGNTIYF	TGCGCCAGCAGCCAAGGACAGCCTGGAAACACCATATATTTT
few	-	TRBJ2-7	TRBV21-1	CASSNPRTGGPYEQYF	TGTGCCAGCAGCAACCCTCGGACAGGGGGTCCCTACGAGCAGTACTTC
few	-	TRBJ1-4	TRBV20-1	CSARVTATNEKLFF	TGCAGTGCTAGAGTAACTGCAACTAATGAAAAACTGTTTTTT
few	-	TRBJ1-6	TRBV9	CASSVEPTSGSYNSPLHF	TGTGCCAGCAGCGTAGAACCTACCTCGGGTTCCTATAATTCACCCCTCCACTTT
-	-	TRBJ1-2	TRBV12-3/TRBV12-4	CASSLFGVGGYTF	TGTGCCAGCAGTTTATTCGGGGTGGGGGGCTACACCTTC
-	TRBD1	TRBJ1-2	TRBV5-1	CASRTTGANYGYTF	TGCGCCAGCAGAACCACAGGGGCTAACTATGGCTACACCTTC
many	-	TRBJ2-7	TRBV20-1	CSAAACFYEQYF	TGCAGTGCGGCAGCTTGCTTCTACGAGCAGTACTTC
few	-	TRBJ1-5	TRBV20-1	CSARSRKIGNQPQHF	TGCAGTGCTAGATCTCGGAAAATCGGCAATCAGCCCCAGCATTTT
few	-	TRBJ2-7	TRBV20-1	CSATGSHEQYF	TGCAGTGCTACAGGGAGCCACGAGCAGTACTTC
-	-	TRBJ2-2	TRBV6-5	CASSYSNGLTGELFF	TGTGCCAGCAGTTACTCGAATGGTCTCACCGGGGAGCTGTTTTTT
once	-	TRBJ1-1	TRBV10-3	CAISNPRANSEAFF	TGTGCCATCAGTAACCCTAGGGCTAACTCTGAAGCTTTCTTT
once	TRBD1	TRBJ1-2	TRBV20-1	CSARTGGSVWVYGYTF	TGCAGTGCTAGAACAGGGGGATCAGTTTGGGTCTATGGCTACACCTTC
many	-	TRBJ2-1	TRBV7-2	CASSPTSNEQFF	TGTGCCAGCAGCCCTACCTCTAATGAGCAGTTCTTC
-	-	TRBJ1-1	TRBV7-2	CASSKPNRGSEAFF	TGTGCCAGCAGCAAACCGAACCGGGGGTCTGAAGCTTTCTTT
-	TRBD1	TRBJ1-2	TRBV12-3/TRBV12-4	CASSFSTGVYGYTF	TGTGCCAGCAGTTTCTCCACAGGGGTCTATGGCTACACCTTC
-	-	TRBJ1-2	TRBV20-1	CSARDPGHRDYGYTF	TGCAGTGCTAGAGACCCCGGGCACAGGGATTACGGCTACACCTTC
-	TRBD1	TRBJ2-7	TRBV6-2/TRBV6-3	CASSQPGTGAEQYF	TGTGCCAGCAGTCAACCCGGGACAGGGGCCGAGCAGTACTTC
many	-	TRBJ2-1	TRBV28	CASSPPSDVYNEQFF	TGTGCCAGCAGCCCACCGTCCGACGTATACAATGAGCAGTTCTTC
-	-	TRBJ2-7	TRBV5-5	CASSLDGSRGYEQYF	TGTGCCAGCAGCTTGGACGGTAGCAGGGGCTACGAGCAGTACTTC
few	TRBD2	TRBJ2-7	TRBV5-1	CASSLGLSGRPYEQYF	TGCGCCAGCAGCTTGGGACTTAGCGGGAGACCCTACGAGCAGTACTTC
-	TRBD2	TRBJ2-7	TRBV9	CVSSEGAETSGSSYEQYF	TGTGTCAGCAGCGAGGGGGCCGAGACTAGCGGGAGTTCCTACGAGCAGTACTTC
-	-	TRBJ2-7	TRBV20-1	CSARDPGRAYEQYF	TGCAGTGCTAGAGATCCGGGGCGGGCCTACGAGCAGTACTTC
-	-	TRBJ2-7	TRBV5-1	CASSLATAVYEQYF	TGCGCCAGCAGCTTGGCCACAGCTGTCTACGAGCAGTACTTC
-	-	TRBJ2-5	TRBV28	CASSLHQGTLQETQYF	TGTGCCAGCAGTTTACACCAGGGTACTCTACAAGAGACCCAGTACTTC
few	-	TRBJ2-7	TRBV28	CASSGGDSSYEQYF	TGTGCCAGCAGCGGGGGCGACAGCTCCTACGAGCAGTACTTC
once	TRBD2	TRBJ2-7	TRBV11-2	CASNVGRGEQYF	TGTGCCAGCAACGTGGGGAGGGGCGAGCAGTACTTC
few	TRBD2	TRBJ2-5	TRBV4-2	CASSPTSGVPGGGETQYF	TGTGCCAGCAGCCCGACAAGCGGTGTCCCGGGGGGAGGGGAGACCCAGTACTTC
few	TRBD1	TRBJ2-1	TRBV6-1	CASSTTQGFPSNNEQFF	TGTGCCAGCAGCACAACACAGGGGTTTCCCTCGAACAATGAGCAGTTCTTC
-	TRBD2	TRBJ2-1	TRBV7-9	CASTLTGTSRFF	TGTGCCAGCACCCTAACCGGGACTAGTAGGTTCTTC
few	-	TRBJ2-3	TRBV15	CATSVEQILTDTQYF	TGTGCCACCAGCGTGGAACAAATACTCACAGATACGCAGTATTTT
few	TRBD1	TRBJ2-7	TRBV15	CATSSRPGQTSYEQYF	TGTGCCACCAGCAGTAGGCCGGGACAGACCTCCTACGAGCAGTACTTC
few	-	TRBJ1-5	TRBV6-5	CASSLRGSEPQHF	TGTGCCAGCAGTTTGAGGGGTTCTGAGCCCCAGCATTTT
few	TRBD1	TRBJ1-4	TRBV29-1	CSVAPGTGGEKLFF	TGCAGCGTTGCCCCCGGGACAGGGGGCGAAAAACTGTTTTTT
few	-	TRBJ1-1	TRBV7-9	CASSLTRTIRIGTEAFF	TGTGCCAGCAGCCTAACACGGACGATAAGGATCGGCACTGAAGCTTTCTTT
few	TRBD1	TRBJ2-7	TRBV5-1	CASSLIGDSEQYF	TGCGCCAGCAGCTTGATAGGGGACAGCGAGCAGTACTTC
few	-	TRBJ2-6	TRBV20-1	CSARGSRVGGEGPGANVLTF	TGCAGTGCTAGAGGTTCCCGGGTTGGCGGGGAAGGTCCTGGGGCCAACGTCCTGACTTTC
-	-	TRBJ1-6	TRBV10-3	CAISRGGSSYNSPLHF	TGTGCCATCAGTAGAGGTGGGAGCTCCTATAATTCACCCCTCCACTTT
few	-	TRBJ1-2	TRBV12-3/TRBV12-4	CASSPGGVLGGYTF	TGTGCCAGCAGCCCGGGGGGAGTGTTGGGCGGCTACACCTTC
few	TRBD2	TRBJ2-1	TRBV6-5	CASSRASGGPYNEQFF	TGTGCCAGCTCTCGGGCTAGCGGGGGCCCCTACAATGAGCAGTTCTTC
-	TRBD1	TRBJ2-3	TRBV14	CASSQDEIQGGTQYF	TGTGCCAGCAGCCAGGATGAGATACAGGGGGGTACGCAGTATTTT
once	TRBD2	TRBJ2-5	TRBV12-3/TRBV12-4	CASSHLAGVNDEQYF	TGTGCCAGCAGCCATCTAGCGGGGGTGAACGATGAGCAGTACTTC
once	-	TRBJ2-7	TRBV6-1	CASSRQGLGLRYEQYF	TGTGCCAGCAGCAGACAGGGTTTGGGACTGAGATACGAGCAGTACTTC